This TCR beta chain was sequenced for a study of OX40 agonist ivuxolimab in advanced cancers. Overall study: Prior anti-PD-1, anti-PD-L1 or anti-CTLA-4 therapy did not bar entry, and 30% to 40% had some.

Method: immunoSEQ multiplex PCR; TCRdb's copy keeps in-frame clones and lacks some. The sample holds tens of thousands of clones, over 65% seen once. The germline gives CDR1 SGHAT, CDR2 FQDESV (reference sequence). V lost 4 bases, J lost 5 bases, and 6 bases stayed unmatched. CDR3 size: 14 residues. The study, taken as a whole, reports: Doses of 0.1 to 3.0 mg/kg were accompanied by clonal expansion of CD4+ and CD8+ blood T cells by week 6. CD8+ T cells (on average) carried more expanded clones than CD4+ T cells.

To note about this clone: Its antigen is undetermined.

The genes are TRBV11-1 and TRBJ1-1, with 8 bases aligning to TRBD1. The source material was CD4+ or CD8+ T cells sorted from blood, sampled in a trial of the OX40 agonist ivuxolimab. This sequence originates from an adult with an advanced solid tumor such as melanoma, head and neck, liver or kidney cancer. The DNA for the CDR3 is TGTGCCAGCAGCTACGGACAGGGAAGGACTGAAGCTTTCTTT. This codes for CASSYGQGRTEAFF.